This TCR beta chain was recorded in a study of technical replicates of blood from a few donors. Produced via immunoSEQ multiplex PCR; TCRdb's table is partial and in-frame only. This sample has some 87,000 clones, with about 96% found just once. The germline V and J ends were trimmed by 7 bases and 4 bases, with 20 bases remaining between them. This CDR3 region has 16 residues. Germline lookup yields CDR1 MDHEN and CDR2 SYDVKM. This TCR was sampled from a human donor in good health. The sample consisted of T cells isolated from PBMCs. The gene calls are TRBV28 and TRBJ1-5; weak D call: TRBD1 (5 bases). The CDR3 spells CASTLRLWTQNQPQHF. CDR3 coding DNA: TGTGCCAGCACCCTACGTCTTTGGACACAGAATCAGCCCCAGCATTTT.